The clone carrying this T cell receptor beta chain ranks as medium-sized. The antigen is undetermined. Each patient went into thyroid surgery without having received any treatment. Per the original methods: Variation in CDR3 across clinicopathological groups served as the basis for constructing a distant-metastasis classifier in papillary thyroid cancer. Via MiXCR, TCRdb re-called the PCR reads. Here the V and J calls rest on TCRdb's processing, not on the authors' analysis. The table has 50,000 to 60,000 clones, approximately 15% seen once. This sample is part of a study of metastatic and nonmetastatic thyroid tumors. Study-wide context: Comparative analysis of repertoires was undertaken across blood and tumor or nodule tissue obtained from malignant and benign thyroid patients.

Overall study findings and caveats: Significantly greater TCR beta diversity was reportedly found in malignant thyroid tumors than in benign nodules (in blood and tumor).

The CDR3 length is 15 residues. V was clipped by 5 bases and J by 0 bases; unmatched bases: 6. CDR1 is MNHNS and CDR2 is SASEGT in the germline V gene. The specimen sequenced was blood. This clonotype originated in a female donor with papillary thyroid cancer or a benign thyroid nodule (not recorded which). Some clones in this sample may be carry-over from other donors' samples. This chain uses TRBV6-1 with TRBJ2-7; 8 positions agree with TRBD1. The CDR3 here is CASSLTTGDSYEQYF. In DNA form, the CDR3 reads TGTGCCAGCAGTCTAACGACAGGGGACTCCTACGAGCAGTACTTC.